Below are 3 T cell receptor beta chains sequenced from a single sample in a study of T cells after posttransplantation cyclophosphamide. The protocol was immunoSEQ multiplex PCR, while the TCRdb copy is restricted to in-frame clones and leaves out a portion. The data show about 4,300 clones, approximately 80% seen once. Treatment was busulfan-fludarabine conditioning, a marrow graft, and cyclophosphamide on days +3 and +4. Sequencing used PBMCs, obtained less than 30 days after a stem cell transplant with posttransplant cyclophosphamide. The source of these receptors is a male patient in his fifties who received an allogeneic stem cell transplant from an unrelated donor, was CMV-positive, and had acute GVHD only. The T cells may come from the graft donor.

The chain carries TRBV9 and TRBJ2-2; D ambiguous. Germline CDR1 and CDR2: SGDLS and YYNGEE. The CDR3 length is 15 residues. Trimming took off 0 bases at V and 0 bases at J, with 6 bases between the two ends. In DNA form, the CDR3 reads TGTGCCAGCAGCGTAGCACAGACGAACACCGGGGAGCTGTTTTTT. This codes for CASSVAQTNTGELFF.

The genes are TRBV5-8 and TRBJ2-1; TRBD1 matches 9 bases. Germline CDR1 reads SGHTS; CDR2 reads YDEGEE. The CDR3 is 15 residues long. J was trimmed by 4 bases and V by 3 bases; bases with no gene match: 5. This CDR3 is CASSSGTGWYNEQFF. CDR3 coding DNA: TGTGCCAGCAGCTCCGGGACAGGGTGGTACAATGAGCAGTTCTTC.

The CDR3 reads CASSLDRQGVPYEQYF. CDR3 sequence (DNA): TGTGCCAGCAGCTTAGATCGGCAGGGGGTCCCCTACGAGCAGTACTTC. The chain links TRBV11-2 to TRBJ2-7; TRBD1 matches at 7 bases. CDR3 length: 16 amino acids. V shed 0 bases and J 2 bases; nucleotides not matched to a gene: 7. Looked up from germline, CDR1 is SGHAT and CDR2 is FQNNGV.